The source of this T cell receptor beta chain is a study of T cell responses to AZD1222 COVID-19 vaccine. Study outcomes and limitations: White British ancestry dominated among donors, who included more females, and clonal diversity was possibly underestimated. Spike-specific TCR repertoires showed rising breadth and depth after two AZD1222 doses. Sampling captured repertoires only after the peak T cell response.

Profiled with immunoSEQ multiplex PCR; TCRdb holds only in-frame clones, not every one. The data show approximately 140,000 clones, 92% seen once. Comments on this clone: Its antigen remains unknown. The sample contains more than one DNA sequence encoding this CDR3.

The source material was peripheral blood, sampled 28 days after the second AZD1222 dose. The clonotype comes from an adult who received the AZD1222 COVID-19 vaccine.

CDR3 sequence (DNA): TGTGCCAGTAGTATTCCGGGACTCAATGAAAAACTGTTTTTT. It specifies CASSIPGLNEKLFF. V usage is TRBV19 and J usage is TRBJ1-4; maybe TRBD1 (5 bases). CDR1 LNHDA and CDR2 SQIVND come from the germline V gene (reference sequence). The CDR3 consists of 14 residues. The V end lost 3 bases, the J end lost 5 bases, and 10 bases lay between the germline ends.